One and the same sample provided the 3 T cell receptor beta chains below, sequenced in a study of blood T cell repertoires in COVID-19. Profiling relied on immunoSEQ multiplex PCR, and the TCRdb table lists in-frame clones only, not all of them. Of roughly 290,000 clones in the sample, about nine tenths were seen once. The sequencing sample was made of peripheral blood. Receptors were obtained from a woman aged 55-75 years with acute or convalescent COVID-19.

CDR3 nucleotide sequence: TGTGCCAGCAGCGTAGACGGGAGGGCCATGAGCGATGAGCAGTTCTTC. Encoded protein: CASSVDGRAMSDEQFF. The chain joins TRBV9 to TRBJ2-1, with TRBD2 matching 8 bases. V lost 0 bases and J lost 8; bases outside the gene matches: 10. The CDR3 is 16 residues long. Germline CDR1 reads SGDLS; CDR2 reads YYNGEE.

For the CDR3, the DNA is TGTGCCAGCAGATCGGACAGGGCGTTTAGTGTAGGGACCTTC. Translating gives CASRSDRAFSVGTF. V gene TRBV2 combines with J gene TRBJ1-2; 8 bases match TRBD1. The CDR3 runs to 14 residues. V lost 6 bases to trimming and J lost 14 bases; unmatched junction nucleotides: 17. From germline, CDR1 is SNHLY and CDR2 FYNNEI.

Note on this clone: A much larger clone lies a single base off, so this may be a read error. The chain combines TRBV3-1 (or the pseudogene TRBV3-2) with TRBJ2-1, with 8 bases that match TRBD2. From germline, CDR1 is LGHDT and CDR2 YNNKEL (reference sequence). The length of the CDR3 is 15 residues. V shed 4 bases, J shed 0 bases, and the junction held 2 bases outside the gene matches. CDR3 bases: TGTGCCAGCAGCCCGGGAGGGAGCTCCTACAATGAGCAGTTCTTC. It translates to CASSPGGSSYNEQFF.